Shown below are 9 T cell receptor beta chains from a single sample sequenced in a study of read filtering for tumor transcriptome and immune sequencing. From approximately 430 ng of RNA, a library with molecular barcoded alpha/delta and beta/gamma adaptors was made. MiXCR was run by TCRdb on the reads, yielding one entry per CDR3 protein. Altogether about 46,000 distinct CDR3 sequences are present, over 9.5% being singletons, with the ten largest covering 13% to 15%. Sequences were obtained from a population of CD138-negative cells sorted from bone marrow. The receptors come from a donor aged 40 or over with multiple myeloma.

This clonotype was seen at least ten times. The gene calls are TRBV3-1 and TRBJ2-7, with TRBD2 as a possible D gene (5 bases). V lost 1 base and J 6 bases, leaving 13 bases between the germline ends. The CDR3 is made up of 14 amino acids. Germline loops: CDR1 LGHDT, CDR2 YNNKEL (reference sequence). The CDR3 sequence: CASSQGGVGAEQYF. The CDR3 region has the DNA TGTGCCAGCAGCCAAGGGGGAGTTGGCGCCGAGCAGTACTTC.

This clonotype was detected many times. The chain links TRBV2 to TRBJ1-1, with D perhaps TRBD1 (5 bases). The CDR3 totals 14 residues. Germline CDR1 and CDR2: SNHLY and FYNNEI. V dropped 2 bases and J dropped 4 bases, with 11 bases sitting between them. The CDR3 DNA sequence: TGTGCCAGCAGTGAATCCCTGGGGACCACTGAAGCTTTCTTT. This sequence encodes CASSESLGTTEAFF.

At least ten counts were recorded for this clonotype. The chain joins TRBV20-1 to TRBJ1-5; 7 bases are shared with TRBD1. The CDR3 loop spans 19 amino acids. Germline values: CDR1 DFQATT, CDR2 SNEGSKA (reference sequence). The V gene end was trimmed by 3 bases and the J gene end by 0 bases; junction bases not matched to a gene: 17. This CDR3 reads CSASAPQGREVYSNQPQHF. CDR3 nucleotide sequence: TGCAGTGCTAGTGCCCCACAGGGGCGGGAGGTGTATAGCAATCAGCCCCAGCATTTT.

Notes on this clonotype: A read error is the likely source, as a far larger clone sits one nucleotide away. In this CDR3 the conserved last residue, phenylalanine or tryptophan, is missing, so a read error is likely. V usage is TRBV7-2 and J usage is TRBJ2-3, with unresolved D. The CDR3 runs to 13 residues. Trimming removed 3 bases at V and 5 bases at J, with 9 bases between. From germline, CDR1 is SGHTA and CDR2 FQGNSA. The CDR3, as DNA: TGTGCCAGCAGCTTTCGTCCAGAAGATACGCAGTATTTA. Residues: CASSFRPEDTQYL.

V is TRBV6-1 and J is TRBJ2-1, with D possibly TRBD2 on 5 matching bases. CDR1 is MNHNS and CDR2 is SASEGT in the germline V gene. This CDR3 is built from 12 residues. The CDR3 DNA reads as TGTGTCATCAGCATTGGGAGCGTTGAGCAGTTCTTC. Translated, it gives CVISIGSVEQFF.

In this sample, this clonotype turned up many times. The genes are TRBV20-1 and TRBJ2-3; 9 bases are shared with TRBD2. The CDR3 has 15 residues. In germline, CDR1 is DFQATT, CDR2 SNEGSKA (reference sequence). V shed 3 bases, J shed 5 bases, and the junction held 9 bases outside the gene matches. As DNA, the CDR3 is TGCAGTGCTAGCGGGCTAGCGGGACTCGTAGATACGCAGTATTTT. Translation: CSASGLAGLVDTQYF.

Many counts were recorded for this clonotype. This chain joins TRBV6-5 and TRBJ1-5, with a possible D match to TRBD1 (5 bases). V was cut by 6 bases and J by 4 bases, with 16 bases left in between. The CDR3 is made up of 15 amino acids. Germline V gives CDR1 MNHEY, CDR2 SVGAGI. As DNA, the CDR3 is TGTGCCAGCAGAAGCCTACCAGGGCGAAATCAGCCCCAGCATTTT. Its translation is CASRSLPGRNQPQHF.

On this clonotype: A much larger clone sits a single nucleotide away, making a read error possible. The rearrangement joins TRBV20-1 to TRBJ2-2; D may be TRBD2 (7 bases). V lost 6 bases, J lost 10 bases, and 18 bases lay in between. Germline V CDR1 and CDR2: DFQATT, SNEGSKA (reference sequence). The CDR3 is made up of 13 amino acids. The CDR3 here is CSAGGGRSEELFF. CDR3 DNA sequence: TGCAGTGCCGGCGGGGGCCGCTCCGAGGAGCTGTTTTTT.

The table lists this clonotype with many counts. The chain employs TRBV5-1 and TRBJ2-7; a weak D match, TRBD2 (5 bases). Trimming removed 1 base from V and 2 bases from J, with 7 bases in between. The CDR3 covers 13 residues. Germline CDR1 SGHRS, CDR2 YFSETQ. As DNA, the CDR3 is TGCGCCAGCAGCTTGAGCGGTCCCTACGAGCAGTACTTC. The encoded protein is CASSLSGPYEQYF.